This T cell receptor beta chain was recorded in a study of blood T cell repertoires in COVID-19. Looking at the study overall: The study drew acute and convalescent COVID-19 samples from the United States, Italy and Spain. Sources were T cells, B-cell-depleted T cells, or PBMCs; the material itself was cDNA or gDNA.

The CDR3 is 15 amino acids. V shed 6 bases, J shed 2 bases, and the junction held 4 bases outside the gene matches. From germline, CDR1 is MNHEY and CDR2 SVGAGI. Methods used by the authors: For nucleated cells, counts were estimated from reference gene primer amplification. Measured with immunoSEQ multiplex PCR; TCRdb has only the in-frame clones, and not every one. V, J and clone size are those of that table, while D and trimming were read from the DNA. Of around 140,000 clones listed, about 89% are singletons. This TCR came from a man aged 45 to 65 with active COVID-19. The source material was peripheral blood. The chain recombines TRBV6-5 with TRBJ1-3; 10 bases fit TRBD1. CDR3 residues: CASSVGTGAGNTIYF. CDR3 nucleotide sequence: TGTGCCAGCAGCGTCGGGACAGGGGCTGGAAACACCATATATTTT.